Presented here are 11 T cell receptor beta chains from one specimen sequenced in a study of T cells in Graves' hyperthyroidism and ophthalmopathy. Researchers amplified the TCR beta CDR3 regions from RNA transcripts. The HTBI primer set drove a first-round RT-PCR of the TCR CDR3. TCRdb processed the multiplex PCR reads anew with MiXCR; each CDR3 protein has one entry. The repertoire holds about 210,000 distinct CDR3 sequences, with roughly 17% as singletons. Sequencing used blood. The receptors here all came from a man aged 50-59 years with Graves' hyperthyroidism.

This clonotype was found many times. The rearrangement joins TRBV19 to TRBJ2-7; perhaps TRBD2 as D (6 bases). Trimming shortened V by 7 bases and J by 3 bases, and 19 bases separated the two germline ends. This CDR3 comprises 15 residues. The germline gives CDR1 LNHDA, CDR2 SQIVND (reference sequence). Written as DNA, the CDR3 is TGTGCCAGTACCGCCTTGGGGACTCGGATCTACGAGCAGTACTTC. Translation gives CASTALGTRIYEQYF. Full variable domain (missing parts from reference TRBV19 and TRBJ2-7): DGGITQSPKYLFRKEGQNVTLSCEQNLNHDAMYWYRQDPGQGLRLIYYSQIVNDFQKGDIAEGYSVSREKKESFPLTVTSAQKNPTAFYLCASTALGTRIYEQYFGPGTRLTVT.

A few counts support this clonotype. Written as DNA, the CDR3 is TGTGCCAGCAGCTTAGCGCATAGTTTCGGCACAGATACGCAGTATTTT. This codes for CASSLAHSFGTDTQYF. V usage is TRBV7-6 and J usage is TRBJ2-3, with D unresolved. Germline V lookup: CDR1 SGHVS, CDR2 FNYEAQ. Trimming took 0 bases from V and 1 from J, leaving 11 bases between them. This CDR3 region has 16 residues.

Ten or more counts support this clonotype. V is TRBV20-1 and J is TRBJ2-3; D is perhaps TRBD2 (6 bases). This CDR3 comprises 14 residues. The germline V gene encodes CDR1 DFQATT and CDR2 SNEGSKA (reference sequence). V was clipped by 4 bases and J by 0 bases, with 11 bases between them. The CDR3 coding sequence is TGCAGTGCTACTTCGGGAGTGAGCACAGATACGCAGTATTTT. Amino acids: CSATSGVSTDTQYF.

This clonotype was seen at least ten times. The V call is TRBV20-1, the J call TRBJ1-1; D gene unclear. Trimming left V 7 bases short and J 5 bases short, with 17 bases between. The CDR3 totals 13 residues. The germline CDR1 and CDR2 sequences are DFQATT and SNEGSKA (reference sequence). CDR3 in amino acids: CSGNIDAGTEAFF. CDR3 nucleotides: TGCAGTGGTAATATCGACGCCGGGACTGAAGCTTTCTTT.

This rearrangement joins TRBV28 to TRBJ2-7; D is perhaps TRBD1 (6 bases). CDR3 length equals 13 residues. Germline CDR1 reads MDHEN; CDR2 reads SYDVKM. Trimming took off 9 bases at V and 0 bases at J, with 12 bases between the two ends. The DNA for the CDR3 is TGTGCCAGTTTCGACAGGCTCTCCTACGAGCAGTACTTC. It specifies CASFDRLSYEQYF.

This clonotype was seen many times. The chain joins TRBV20-1 to TRBJ2-7; D perhaps matches TRBD2 (5 bases). Trimming took off 3 bases at V and 6 bases at J, with 12 bases between the two ends. The CDR3 covers 12 residues. In germline, CDR1 is DFQATT, CDR2 SNEGSKA (reference sequence). CDR3 amino acids: CSASMQRVEQYF. The CDR3 DNA reads TGCAGTGCTAGTATGCAGAGGGTCGAGCAGTACTTC.

Ten or more counts support this clonotype. This chain connects TRBV7-2 to TRBJ2-5; weak D call: TRBD1 (6 bases). Per the germline V gene, CDR1 is SGHTA and CDR2 is FQGNSA. The V end lost 4 bases, the J end lost 5 bases, and 17 bases lay between the germline ends. The CDR3 totals 15 residues. CDR3 in amino acids: CASSSIPYRVETQYF. As DNA, the CDR3 is TGTGCCAGCAGCTCAATTCCTTACAGGGTTGAGACCCAGTACTTC. The full variable domain, in which reference TRBV7-2 and TRBJ2-5 provide the parts outside the CDR3, is GAGVSQSPSNKVTEKGKDVELRCDPISGHTALYWYRQSLGQGLEFLIYFQGNSAPDKSGLPSDRFSAERTGGSVSTLTIQRTQQEDSAVYLCASSSIPYRVETQYFGPGTRLLVL.

The sample holds a few counts of this clonotype. The chain combines TRBV4-1 with TRBJ2-2; TRBD2 aligns across 8 bases. The CDR3 has 20 amino acids. The germline V gene has CDR1 MGHRA and CDR2 YSYEKL. The J segment lost 8 bases and the V segment lost 0 bases, leaving 20 bases of the junction unmatched. The CDR3: CASSQEGVIGGRLNRGELFF. The DNA for the CDR3 is TGCGCCAGCAGCCAAGAGGGGGTCATTGGCGGGAGGCTAAATAGAGGGGAGCTGTTTTTT.

This clonotype was detected only a few times. This may be a read error, as it is one base from a much larger clone. The gene calls are TRBV6-1 and TRBJ2-2; D possibly corresponds to TRBD2 (5 bases). The CDR3 loop spans 14 amino acids. CDR1 MNHNS and CDR2 SASEGT come from the germline V gene. The CDR3 sequence is CASTLSPNTGEPFF. CDR3 coding DNA: TGTGCCAGCACTCTTTCTCCGAACACCGGGGAGCCGTTTTTT.

The chain is built from TRBV6-1 and TRBJ1-1; D is undetermined. The CDR3 is 14 amino acids. Deletions cut 2 bases from V and 2 bases from J, with 9 bases between. Per germline, CDR1 MNHNS and CDR2 SASEGT. CDR3 DNA: TGTGCCAGCAGTGAACTGGCAGGCAACACTGAAGCTTTCTTT. Encoded protein: CASSELAGNTEAFF.

This clonotype was counted ten times or more. The rearrangement uses TRBV29-1 and TRBJ2-7, with 15 bases aligning to TRBD2. The germline V gene encodes CDR1 SQVTM and CDR2 ANQGSEA. The CDR3 extends over 16 amino acids. V trimming: 4 bases; J trimming: 5 bases; junction bases outside the gene matches: 9. CDR3: CSVGGLAGGNANEQYF. The CDR3 nucleotides are TGCAGCGTTGGAGGACTAGCGGGAGGGAACGCTAACGAGCAGTACTTC.